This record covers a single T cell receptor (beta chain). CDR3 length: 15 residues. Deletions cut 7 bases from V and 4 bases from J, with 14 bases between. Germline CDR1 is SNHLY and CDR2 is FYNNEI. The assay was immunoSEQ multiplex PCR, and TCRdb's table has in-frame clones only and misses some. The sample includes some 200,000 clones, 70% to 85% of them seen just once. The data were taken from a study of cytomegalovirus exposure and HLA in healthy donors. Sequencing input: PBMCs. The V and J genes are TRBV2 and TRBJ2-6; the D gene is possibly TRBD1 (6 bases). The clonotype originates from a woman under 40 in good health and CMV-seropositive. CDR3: CASISQGLGANVLTF. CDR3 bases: TGTGCCAGCATTTCCCAGGGGTTGGGGGCCAACGTCCTGACTTTC.